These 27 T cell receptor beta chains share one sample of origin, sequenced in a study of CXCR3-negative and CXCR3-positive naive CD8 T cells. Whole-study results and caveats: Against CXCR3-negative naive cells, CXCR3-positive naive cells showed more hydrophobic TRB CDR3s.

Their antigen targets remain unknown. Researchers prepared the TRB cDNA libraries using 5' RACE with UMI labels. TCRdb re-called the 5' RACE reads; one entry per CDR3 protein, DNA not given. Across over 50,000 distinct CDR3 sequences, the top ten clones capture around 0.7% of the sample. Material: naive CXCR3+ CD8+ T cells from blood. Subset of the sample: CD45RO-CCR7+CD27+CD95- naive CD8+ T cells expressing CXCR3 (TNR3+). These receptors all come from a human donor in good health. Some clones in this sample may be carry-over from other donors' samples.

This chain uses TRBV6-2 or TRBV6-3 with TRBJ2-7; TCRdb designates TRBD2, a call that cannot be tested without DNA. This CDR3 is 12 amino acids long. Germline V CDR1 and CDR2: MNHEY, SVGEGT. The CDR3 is CATLNLRYEQYF.

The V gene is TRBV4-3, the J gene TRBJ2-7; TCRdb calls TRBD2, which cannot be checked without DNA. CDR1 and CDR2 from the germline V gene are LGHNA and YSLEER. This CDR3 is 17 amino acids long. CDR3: CASSPGTSGGASYEQYF.

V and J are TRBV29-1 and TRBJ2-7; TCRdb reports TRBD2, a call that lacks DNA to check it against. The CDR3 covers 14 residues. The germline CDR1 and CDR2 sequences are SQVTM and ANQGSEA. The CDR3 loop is CSVGTVSRTYEQYF.

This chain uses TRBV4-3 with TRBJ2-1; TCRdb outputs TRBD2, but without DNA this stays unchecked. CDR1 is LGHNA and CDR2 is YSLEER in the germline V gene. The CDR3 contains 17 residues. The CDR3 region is CASSASGGANWRNEQFF.

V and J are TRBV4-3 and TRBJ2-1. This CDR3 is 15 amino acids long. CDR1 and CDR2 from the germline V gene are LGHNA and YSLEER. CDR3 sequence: CASSQGSGENNEQFF.

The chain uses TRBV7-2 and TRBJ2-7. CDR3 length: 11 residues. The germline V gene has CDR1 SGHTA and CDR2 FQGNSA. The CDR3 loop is CASGPNYEQYF.

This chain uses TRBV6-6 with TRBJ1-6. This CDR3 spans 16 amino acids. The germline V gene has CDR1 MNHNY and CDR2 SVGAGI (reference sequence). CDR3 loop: CASISSGGDYNSPLHF.

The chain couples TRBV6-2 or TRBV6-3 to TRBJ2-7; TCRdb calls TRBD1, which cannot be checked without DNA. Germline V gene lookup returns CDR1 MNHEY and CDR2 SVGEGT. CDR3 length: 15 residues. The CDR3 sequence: CASIHWRTGVYEQYF.

The CDR3 loop reads CSVSGRSTYEQYF. The genes are TRBV29-1 and TRBJ2-7; as DNA is missing, the TRBD1 call by TCRdb cannot be tested. This CDR3 has 13 amino acids. Germline assignment: CDR1 SQVTM and CDR2 ANQGSEA.

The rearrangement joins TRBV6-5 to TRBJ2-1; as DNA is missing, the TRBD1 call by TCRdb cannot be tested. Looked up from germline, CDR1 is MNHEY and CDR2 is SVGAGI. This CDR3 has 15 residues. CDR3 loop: CASSSDRGDYNEQFF.

The CDR3 region is CASRFNADRDSCNSGANVLTF. The chain links TRBV12-2 to TRBJ2-6; the D gene TCRdb calls, TRBD1, cannot be checked with no DNA. TRBV12-2 is noted as a pseudogene. The CDR3 length is 21 residues.

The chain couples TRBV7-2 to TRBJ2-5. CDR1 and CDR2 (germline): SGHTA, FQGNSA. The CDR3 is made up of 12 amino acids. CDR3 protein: CASSDDSETQYF. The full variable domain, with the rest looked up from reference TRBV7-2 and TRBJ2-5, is GAGVSQSPSNKVTEKGKDVELRCDPISGHTALYWYRQSLGQGLEFLIYFQGNSAPDKSGLPSDRFSAERTGGSVSTLTIQRTQQEDSAVYLCASSDDSETQYFGPGTRLLVL.

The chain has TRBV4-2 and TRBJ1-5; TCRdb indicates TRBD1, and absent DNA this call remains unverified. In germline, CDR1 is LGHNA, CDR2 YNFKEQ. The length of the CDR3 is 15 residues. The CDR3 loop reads CASSQGQPFNQPQHF.

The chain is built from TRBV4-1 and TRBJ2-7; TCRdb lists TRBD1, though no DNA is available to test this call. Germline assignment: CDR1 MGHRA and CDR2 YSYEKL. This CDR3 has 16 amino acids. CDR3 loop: CASSQDVTGAAYEQYF.

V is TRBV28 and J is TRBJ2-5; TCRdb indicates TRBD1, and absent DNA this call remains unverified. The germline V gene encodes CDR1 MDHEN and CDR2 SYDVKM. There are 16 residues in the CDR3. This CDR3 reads CAIVQTRSGAQETQYF.

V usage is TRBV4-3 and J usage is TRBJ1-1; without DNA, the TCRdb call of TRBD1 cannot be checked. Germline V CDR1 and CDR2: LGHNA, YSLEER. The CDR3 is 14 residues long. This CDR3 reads CASSQAGGDIEAFF.

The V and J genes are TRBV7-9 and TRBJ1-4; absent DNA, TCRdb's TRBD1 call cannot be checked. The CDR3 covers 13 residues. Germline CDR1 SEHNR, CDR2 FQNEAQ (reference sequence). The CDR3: CASSPPGAEKLFF.

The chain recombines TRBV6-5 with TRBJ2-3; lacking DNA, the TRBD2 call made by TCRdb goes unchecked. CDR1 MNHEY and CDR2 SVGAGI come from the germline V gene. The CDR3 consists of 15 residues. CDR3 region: CASSYSGRVTDTQYF.

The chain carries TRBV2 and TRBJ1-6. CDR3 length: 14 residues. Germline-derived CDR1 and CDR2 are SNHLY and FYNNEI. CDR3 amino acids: CASIGVAYNSPLHF. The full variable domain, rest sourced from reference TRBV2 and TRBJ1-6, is EPEVTQTPSHQVTQMGQEVILRCVPISNHLYFYWYRQILGQKVEFLVSFYNNEISEKSEIFDDQFSVERPDGSNFTLKIRSTKLEDSAMYFCASIGVAYNSPLHFGNGTRLTVT.

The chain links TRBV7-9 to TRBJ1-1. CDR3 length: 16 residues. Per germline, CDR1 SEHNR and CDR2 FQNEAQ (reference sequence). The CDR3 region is CASSVGTAGLNTEAFF.

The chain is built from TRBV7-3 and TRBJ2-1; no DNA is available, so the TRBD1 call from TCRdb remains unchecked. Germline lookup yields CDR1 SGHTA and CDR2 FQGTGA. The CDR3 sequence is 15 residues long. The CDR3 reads CASSQSEGGPNEQFF.

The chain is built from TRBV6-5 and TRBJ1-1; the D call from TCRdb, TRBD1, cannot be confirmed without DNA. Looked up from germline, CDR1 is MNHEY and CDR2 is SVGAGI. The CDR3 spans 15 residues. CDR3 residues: CASSYGTGGGTEAFF.

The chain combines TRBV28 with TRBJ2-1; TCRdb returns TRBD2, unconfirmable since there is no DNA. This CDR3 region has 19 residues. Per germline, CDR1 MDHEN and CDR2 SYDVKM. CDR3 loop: CASSSPRGGSKSSYNEQFF. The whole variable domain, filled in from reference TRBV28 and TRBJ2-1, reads DVKVTQSSRYLVKRTGEKVFLECVQDMDHENMFWYRQDPGLGLRLIYFSYDVKMKEKGDIPEGYSVSREKKERFSLILESASTNQTSMYLCASSSPRGGSKSSYNEQFFGPGTRLTVL.

The CDR3 loop reads CASNTLRPPRQLEQFF. The gene calls are TRBV10-1 and TRBJ2-1; TCRdb calls TRBD1, which cannot be checked without DNA. The CDR3 runs to 16 residues. Germline V gives CDR1 WNHNN, CDR2 SYGVQD (reference sequence).

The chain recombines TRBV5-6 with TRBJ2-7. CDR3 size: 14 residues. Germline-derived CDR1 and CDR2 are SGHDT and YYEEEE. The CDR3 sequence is CASSLEYSTYEQYF.

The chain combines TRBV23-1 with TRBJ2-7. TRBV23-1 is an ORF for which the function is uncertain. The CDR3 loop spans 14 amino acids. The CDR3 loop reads CASTFGGRSYEQYF.

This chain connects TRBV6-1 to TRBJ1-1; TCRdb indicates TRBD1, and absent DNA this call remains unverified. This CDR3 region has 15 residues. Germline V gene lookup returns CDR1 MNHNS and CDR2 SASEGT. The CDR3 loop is CASIAVGVGGTEAFF.